Given below is one TCR beta chain in context. Its antigen is not identified. Profiled with immunoSEQ multiplex PCR; TCRdb holds only in-frame clones, not every one. The repertoire holds 78,000 or so clones, with about 91% as singletons. The entry originates in a study of T cell responses to AZD1222 COVID-19 vaccine. Overall study results and limits: Reports indicate that nearly half of spike-specific TCRs are directed at unmutated variant regions. White British donors predominated, females outnumbered males, and clonal diversity was possibly underestimated.

Sequencing was performed on peripheral blood, taken on day 0 of AZD1222 vaccination. This receptor was obtained from an adult in good health.

DNA of the CDR3: TGTGCCAGTAGTACAGGGTTACGATCCGAAAAACTGTTTTTT. It translates to CASSTGLRSEKLFF. The rearrangement uses TRBV19 and TRBJ1-4; the D gene is possibly TRBD1 (5 bases). CDR3 length: 14 residues. The germline V and J ends were trimmed by 4 bases and 8 bases, with 14 bases remaining between them. From germline, CDR1 is LNHDA and CDR2 SQIVND (reference sequence).